The entry below gives a single T cell receptor beta chain sequence along with its context. Its target is unknown. The sample originates from a study of CXCR3-negative and CXCR3-positive naive CD8 T cells. Study results and caveats: Researchers report that CXCR3-positive naive cells carry more hydrophobic TRB CDR3s than CXCR3-negative naive cells. Surface CD5 was comparable between naive subsets; TCR strength was inferred from TRB CDR3 properties. Diversity in memory CD8+ cells fell much lower than the comparably high levels seen in both naive subsets.

The CDR3 contains 14 residues. Germline V gene lookup returns CDR1 SGDLS and CDR2 YYNGEE. The method, 5' RACE with UMI labels, was used to prepare the TRB cDNA libraries. TCRdb re-called the 5' RACE reads; one entry per CDR3 protein, DNA not given. This table lists approximately 59,000 distinct CDR3 sequences. The sequenced sample was naive CXCR3+ CD8+ T cells from blood. Stated subset: CD45RO-CCR7+CD27+CD95- naive CD8+ T cells expressing CXCR3 (TNR3+). The chain links TRBV9 to TRBJ2-1; TCRdb's assignment of TRBD1 cannot be checked, as there is no DNA. This receptor was identified in a human donor in good health. Some clones in this sample may be carry-over from other donors' samples. CDR3: CASSPWAGAGEQFF.